There are many counts of the clone carrying this T cell receptor (beta chain). Its antigen remains unidentified. The CDR3 is 14 residues long. Unmatched junction bases numbered 4, after V lost 4 bases and J lost 7 bases. Germline V gene lookup returns CDR1 SEHNR and CDR2 FQNEAQ (reference sequence). Time point meaning: patch test 1, 2 weeks after DPC sensitization. Specified treatment: therapeutic diphenylcyclopropenone sensitization with weekly scalp DPC. It was unfractionated whole blood from which total RNA was extracted. The data stem from a study of human T cells and chemical hapten exposure. As for the study in general: Per-sample TCR yield variability stemmed mainly from small pooled library volume differences.

TCRdb recomputed calls from the RACE reads with MiXCR, one row per CDR3 protein. The sample consists of fewer than 45,000 distinct CDR3 sequences, 4% of them appearing once. General study points: PT1 expanded TCR counts and patch test score correlated positively.

The chain couples TRBV7-9 to TRBJ1-2; 12 nucleotides line up with TRBD1. The sequence derives from a man over 45 with alopecia areata. Some clones in this sample may be carry-over from other donors' samples. Specimen: whole blood, collected in connection with sensitization to the hapten diphenylcyclopropenone (DPC). CDR3 in amino acids: CASSWGQGAAGYTF. DNA of the CDR3: TGTGCCAGCAGCTGGGGACAGGGGGCCGCTGGCTACACCTTC.